This T cell receptor beta chain was observed in a study of CD8+ T cells in alopecia areata. Overall study context: Patients remained on tofacitinib for 6 to 18 months and then went 6 months without it.

Study results and caveats: In patients, TCRs were shared less clearly than in mice, and HLA may possibly be involved. Tissue-resident alphabeta T cells belonging to normal skin likewise get sequenced within scalp specimens.

The CDR3 runs 15 residues. Per the germline V gene, CDR1 is SGDLS and CDR2 is YYNGEE. V gave up 3 bases and J gave up 1 base, with 10 bases separating them. Regarding this clone: Its matching antigen is unknown.

After isolation, RNA underwent reverse transcription to generate cDNA as the sequencing template. TCRdb's table, derived via immunoSEQ multiplex PCR, lists solely in-frame clones and lacks some. The sample has roughly 97,000 clones, roughly two fifths seen once; the top ten hold roughly 1.3%. V usage is TRBV9 and J usage is TRBJ2-2, with D hard to call. The receptor's source is a human donor with alopecia areata. Sequencing used CD4+ T cells sorted from blood. CDR3 DNA: TGTGCCAGCAGCGCTGGACCCCTGAACACCGGGGAGCTGTTTTTT. Translation gives CASSAGPLNTGELFF.